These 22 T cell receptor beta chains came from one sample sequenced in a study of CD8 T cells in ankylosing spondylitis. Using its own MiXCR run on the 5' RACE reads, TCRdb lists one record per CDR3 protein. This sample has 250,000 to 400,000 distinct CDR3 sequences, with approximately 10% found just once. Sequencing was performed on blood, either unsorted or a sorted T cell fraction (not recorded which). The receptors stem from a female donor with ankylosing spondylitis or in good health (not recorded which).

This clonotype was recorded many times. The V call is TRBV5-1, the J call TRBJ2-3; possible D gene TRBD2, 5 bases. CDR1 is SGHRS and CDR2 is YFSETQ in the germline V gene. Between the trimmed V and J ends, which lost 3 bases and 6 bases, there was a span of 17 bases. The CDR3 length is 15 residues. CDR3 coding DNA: TGCGCCAGCAGCTCGGACGCGCGGGTCATGGATACGCAGTATTTT. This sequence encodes CASSSDARVMDTQYF.

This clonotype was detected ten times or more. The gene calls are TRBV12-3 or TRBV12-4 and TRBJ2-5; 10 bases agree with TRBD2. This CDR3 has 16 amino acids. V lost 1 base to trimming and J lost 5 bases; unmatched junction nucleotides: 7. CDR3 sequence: CASSLVSSGRSETQYF. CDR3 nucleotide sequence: TGTGCCAGCAGTTTAGTTTCTAGCGGGAGATCGGAGACCCAGTACTTC.

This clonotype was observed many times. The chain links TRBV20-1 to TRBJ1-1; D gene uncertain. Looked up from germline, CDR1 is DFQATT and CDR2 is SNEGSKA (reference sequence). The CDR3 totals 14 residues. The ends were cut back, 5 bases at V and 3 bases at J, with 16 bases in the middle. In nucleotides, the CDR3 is TGCAGTGCTCCAACGGGCTTCACCCACACTGAAGCTTTCTTT. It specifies CSAPTGFTHTEAFF.

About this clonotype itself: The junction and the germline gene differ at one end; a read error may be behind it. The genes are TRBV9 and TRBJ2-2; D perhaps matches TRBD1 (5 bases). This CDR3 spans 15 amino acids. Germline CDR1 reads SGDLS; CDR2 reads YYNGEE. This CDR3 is CASSVGPGNNGELFF. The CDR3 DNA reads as TGTGCCAGCAGCGTAGGCCCAGGGAACAACGGGGAGCTGTTTTTT.

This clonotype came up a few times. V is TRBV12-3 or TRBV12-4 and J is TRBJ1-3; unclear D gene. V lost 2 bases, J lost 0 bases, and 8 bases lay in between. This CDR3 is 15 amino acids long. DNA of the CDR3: TGTGCCAGCAGTTTATTCGGAGACTCTGGAAACACCATATATTTT. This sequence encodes CASSLFGDSGNTIYF.

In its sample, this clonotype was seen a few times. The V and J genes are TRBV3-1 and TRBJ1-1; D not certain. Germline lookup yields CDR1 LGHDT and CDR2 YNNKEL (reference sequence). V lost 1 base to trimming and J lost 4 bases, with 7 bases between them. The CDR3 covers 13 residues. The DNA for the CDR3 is TGTGCCAGCAGCCAAGGCCGTACCACTGAAGCTTTCTTT. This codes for CASSQGRTTEAFF.

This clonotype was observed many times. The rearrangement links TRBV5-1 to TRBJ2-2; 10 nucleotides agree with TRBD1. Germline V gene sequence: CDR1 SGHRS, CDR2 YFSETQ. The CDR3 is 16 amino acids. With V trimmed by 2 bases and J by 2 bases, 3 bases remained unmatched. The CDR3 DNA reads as TGCGCCAGCAGCTTTCTGACAGGGGGCAACACCGGGGAGCTGTTTTTT. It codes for CASSFLTGGNTGELFF.

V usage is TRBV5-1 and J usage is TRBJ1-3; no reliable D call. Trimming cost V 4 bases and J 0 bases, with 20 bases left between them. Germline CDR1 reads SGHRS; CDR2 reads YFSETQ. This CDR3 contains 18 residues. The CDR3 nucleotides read TGCGCCAGCAGCCCGGATACAGATATCCTGATCTCTGGAAACACCATATATTTT. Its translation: CASSPDTDILISGNTIYF.

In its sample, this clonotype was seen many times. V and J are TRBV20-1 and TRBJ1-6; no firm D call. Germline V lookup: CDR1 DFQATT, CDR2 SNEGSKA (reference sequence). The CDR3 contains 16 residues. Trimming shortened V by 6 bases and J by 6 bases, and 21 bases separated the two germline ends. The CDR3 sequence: CSAHPPTKGPNSPLHF. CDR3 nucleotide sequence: TGCAGTGCACACCCCCCCACAAAGGGCCCTAATTCACCCCTCCACTTT.

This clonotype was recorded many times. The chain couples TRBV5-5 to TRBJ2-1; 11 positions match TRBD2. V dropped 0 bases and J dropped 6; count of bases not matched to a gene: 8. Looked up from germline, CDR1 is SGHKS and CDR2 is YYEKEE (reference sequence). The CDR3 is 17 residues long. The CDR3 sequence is CASSLEVLAGGGNEQFF. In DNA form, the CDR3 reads TGTGCCAGCAGCTTGGAGGTTCTAGCGGGGGGAGGCAATGAGCAGTTCTTC.

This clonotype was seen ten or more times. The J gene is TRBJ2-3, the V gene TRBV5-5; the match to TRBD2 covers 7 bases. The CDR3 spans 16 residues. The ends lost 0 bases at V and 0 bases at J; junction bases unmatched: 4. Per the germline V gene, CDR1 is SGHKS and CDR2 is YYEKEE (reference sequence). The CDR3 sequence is CASSLGAGTSTDTQYF. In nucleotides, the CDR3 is TGTGCCAGCAGCTTGGGAGCGGGAACTAGCACAGATACGCAGTATTTT.

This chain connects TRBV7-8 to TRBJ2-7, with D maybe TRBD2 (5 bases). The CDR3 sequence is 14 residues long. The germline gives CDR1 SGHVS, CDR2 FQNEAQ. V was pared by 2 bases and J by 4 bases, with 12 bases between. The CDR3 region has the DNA TGTGCCAGCAGCTTATTCTACGGGGAATACGAGCAGTACTTC. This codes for CASSLFYGEYEQYF. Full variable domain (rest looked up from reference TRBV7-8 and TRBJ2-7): GAGVSQSPRYKVAKRGQDVALRCDPISGHVSLFWYQQALGQGPEFLTYFQNEAQLDKSGLPSDRFFAERPEGSVSTLKIQRTQQEDSAVYLCASSLFYGEYEQYFGPGTRLTVT.

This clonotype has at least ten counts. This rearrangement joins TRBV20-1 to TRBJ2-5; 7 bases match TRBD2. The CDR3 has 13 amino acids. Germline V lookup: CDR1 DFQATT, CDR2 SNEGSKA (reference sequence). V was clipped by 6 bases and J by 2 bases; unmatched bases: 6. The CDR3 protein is CSAKSGAQETQYF. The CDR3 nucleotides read TGCAGTGCCAAAAGCGGGGCACAAGAGACCCAGTACTTC.

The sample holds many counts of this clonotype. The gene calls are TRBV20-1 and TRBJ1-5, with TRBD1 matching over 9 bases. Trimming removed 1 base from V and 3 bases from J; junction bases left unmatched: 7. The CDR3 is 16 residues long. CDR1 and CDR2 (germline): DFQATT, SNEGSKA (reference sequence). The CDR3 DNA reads TGCAGTGCTAGAGGGGGACAGGGCAGGTACAATCAGCCCCAGCATTTT. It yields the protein CSARGGQGRYNQPQHF.

The CDR3 spells CASSPLDNSPLHF. The CDR3 nucleotides read TGTGCCAGCTCACCCCTGGACAATTCACCCCTCCACTTT. V gene TRBV18 combines with J gene TRBJ1-6; D is unclear. CDR3 length: 13 amino acids. The V end lost 3 bases, the J end lost 7 bases, and 7 bases lay between the germline ends. From germline, CDR1 is KGHSH and CDR2 LQKENI.

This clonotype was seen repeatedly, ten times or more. CDR3 sequence reads: CASSLGGQATASGNTIYF. The CDR3, as DNA: TGCGCCAGCAGCTTGGGGGGACAGGCCACGGCATCTGGAAACACCATATATTTT. The chain links TRBV5-1 to TRBJ1-3; 8 bases are a match to TRBD1. The germline V gene encodes CDR1 SGHRS and CDR2 YFSETQ. The CDR3 is made up of 18 amino acids. The V gene end was trimmed by 0 bases and the J gene end by 1 base; junction bases not matched to a gene: 9.

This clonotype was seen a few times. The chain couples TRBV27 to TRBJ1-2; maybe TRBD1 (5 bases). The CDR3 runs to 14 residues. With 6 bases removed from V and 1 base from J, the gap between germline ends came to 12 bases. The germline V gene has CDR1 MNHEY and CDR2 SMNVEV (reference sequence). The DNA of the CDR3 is TGTGCCAGCAGCCTGGGGGGGGTTAACTATGGCTACACCTTC. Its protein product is CASSLGGVNYGYTF.

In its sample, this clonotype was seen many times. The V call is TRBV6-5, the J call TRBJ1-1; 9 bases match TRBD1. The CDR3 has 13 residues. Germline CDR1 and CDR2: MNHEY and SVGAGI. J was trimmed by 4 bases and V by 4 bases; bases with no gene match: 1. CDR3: CASSLQGATEAFF. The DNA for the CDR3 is TGTGCCAGCAGTTTACAGGGGGCCACTGAAGCTTTCTTT.

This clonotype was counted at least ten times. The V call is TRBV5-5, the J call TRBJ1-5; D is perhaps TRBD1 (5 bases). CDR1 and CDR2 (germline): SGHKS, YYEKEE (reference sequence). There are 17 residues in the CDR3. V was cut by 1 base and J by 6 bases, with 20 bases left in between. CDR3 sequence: CASSLSPGRGDGQPQHF. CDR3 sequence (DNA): TGTGCCAGCAGCTTGAGTCCCGGTCGGGGGGATGGTCAGCCCCAGCATTTT. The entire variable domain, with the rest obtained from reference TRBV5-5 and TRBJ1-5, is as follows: DAGVTQSPTHLIKTRGQQVTLRCSPISGHKSVSWYQQVLGQGPQFIFQYYEKEERGRGNFPDRFSARQFPNYSSELNVNALLLGDSALYLCASSLSPGRGDGQPQHFGDGTRLSIL.

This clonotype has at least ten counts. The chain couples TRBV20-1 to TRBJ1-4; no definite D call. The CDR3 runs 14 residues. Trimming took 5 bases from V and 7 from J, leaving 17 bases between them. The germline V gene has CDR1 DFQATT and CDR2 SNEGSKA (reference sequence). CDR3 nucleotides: TGCAGTGCTTTCCCACACGGGGATGGTGAAAAACTGTTTTTT. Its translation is CSAFPHGDGEKLFF.

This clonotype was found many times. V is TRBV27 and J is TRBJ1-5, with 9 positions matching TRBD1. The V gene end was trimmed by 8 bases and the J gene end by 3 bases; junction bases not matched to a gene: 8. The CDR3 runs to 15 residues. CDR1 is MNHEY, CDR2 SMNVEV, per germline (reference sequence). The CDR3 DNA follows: TGTGCCAGCCGTAGGGGACAGGGAGTCAATCAGCCCCAGCATTTT. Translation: CASRRGQGVNQPQHF.

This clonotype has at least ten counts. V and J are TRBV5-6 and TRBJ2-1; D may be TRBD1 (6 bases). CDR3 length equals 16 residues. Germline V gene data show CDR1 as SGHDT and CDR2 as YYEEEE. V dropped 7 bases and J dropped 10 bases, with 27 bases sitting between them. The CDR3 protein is CASSLTGTTPKGEQFF. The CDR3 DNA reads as TGTGCCAGCTCCCTAACAGGGACGACTCCTAAAGGGGAGCAGTTCTTC.